This entry is about one T cell receptor beta chain. The antigen is undetermined. This sample was included in a study of shared clonotypes between healthy human individuals. Study-wide context: Donors had three CD4 naive, three CD4 memory, two CD8 naive and one CD8 memory plate apiece.

Sequenced by immunoSEQ multiplex PCR; TCRdb stores in-frame clones only, minus some. The data hold about 2.1 million clones, with just over 90% observed a single time. The V and J ends lost 3 bases and 4 bases respectively, with 10 bases between them. The CDR3 runs 14 residues. From germline, CDR1 is ENHRY and CDR2 SYGVKD. Overall study results and limits: Lower generation probabilities were found for non-shared clonotypes than for those shared by all four donors. The sole specimen, blood, was sampled, and tissue repertoires likely differ.

As defined, naive CD8 cells were CD45RO-negative and positively selected for CCR7, with terminally differentiated effector memory CD45RA+ cells excluded. V usage is TRBV10-3 and J usage is TRBJ2-1; weak D call: TRBD2 (5 bases). The clonotype originates from a man aged 18 to 29 in good health. Some clones in this sample may be carry-over from other donors' samples. The sequenced sample consisted of naive CD8+ T cells from PBMCs. The CDR3 DNA follows: TGTGCCATCAGTGACAGTGGGGAGTACAATGAGCAGTTCTTC. This encodes CAISDSGEYNEQFF.